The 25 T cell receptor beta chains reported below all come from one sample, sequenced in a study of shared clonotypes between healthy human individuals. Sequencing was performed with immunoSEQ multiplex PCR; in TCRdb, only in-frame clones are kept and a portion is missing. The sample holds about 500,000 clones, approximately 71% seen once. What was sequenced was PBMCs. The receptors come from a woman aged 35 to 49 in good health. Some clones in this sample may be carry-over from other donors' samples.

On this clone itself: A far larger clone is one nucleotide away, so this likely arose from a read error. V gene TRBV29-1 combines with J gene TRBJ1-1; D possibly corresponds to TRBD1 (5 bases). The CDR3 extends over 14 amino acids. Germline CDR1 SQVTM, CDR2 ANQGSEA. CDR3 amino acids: CSVLEWGSDTETFF. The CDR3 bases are TGCAGCGTCCTCGAGTGGGGGTCGGACACTGAAACTTTCTTT.

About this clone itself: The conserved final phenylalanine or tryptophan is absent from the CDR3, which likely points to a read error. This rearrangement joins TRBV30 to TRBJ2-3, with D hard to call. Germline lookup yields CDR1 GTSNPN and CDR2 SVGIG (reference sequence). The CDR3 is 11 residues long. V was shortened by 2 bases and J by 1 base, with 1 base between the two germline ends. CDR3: CAWSRTDTQYL. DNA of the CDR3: TGTGCCTGGAGTCGCACAGATACGCAGTATCTT.

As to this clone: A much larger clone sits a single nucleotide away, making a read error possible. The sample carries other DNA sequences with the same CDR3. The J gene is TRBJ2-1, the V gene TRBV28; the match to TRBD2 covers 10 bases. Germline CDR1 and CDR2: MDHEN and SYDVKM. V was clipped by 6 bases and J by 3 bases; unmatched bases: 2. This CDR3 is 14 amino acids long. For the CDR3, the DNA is TGTGCCAGCAGACCTAGCGGGAGCTACAATGAGCAGTTCTTC. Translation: CASRPSGSYNEQFF.

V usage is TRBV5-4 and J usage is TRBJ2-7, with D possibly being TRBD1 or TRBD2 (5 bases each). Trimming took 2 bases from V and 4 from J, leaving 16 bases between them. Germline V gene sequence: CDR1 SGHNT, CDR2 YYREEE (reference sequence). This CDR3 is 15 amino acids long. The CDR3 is CASSFSPVGAYEQYF. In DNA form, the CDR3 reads TGTGCCAGCAGCTTTTCCCCGGTCGGGGCATACGAGCAGTACTTC.

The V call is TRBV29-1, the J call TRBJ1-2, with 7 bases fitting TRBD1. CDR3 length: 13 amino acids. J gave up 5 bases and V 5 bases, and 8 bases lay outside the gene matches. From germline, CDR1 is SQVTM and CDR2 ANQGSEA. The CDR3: CSVSPGQQYGYTF. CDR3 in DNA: TGCAGCGTTAGTCCGGGACAGCAGTATGGCTACACCTTC.

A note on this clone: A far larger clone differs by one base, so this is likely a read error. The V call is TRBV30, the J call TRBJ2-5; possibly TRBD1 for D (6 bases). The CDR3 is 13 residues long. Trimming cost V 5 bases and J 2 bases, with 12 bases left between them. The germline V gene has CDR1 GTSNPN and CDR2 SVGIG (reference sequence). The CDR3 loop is CAWGRGGQETQYF. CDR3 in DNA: TGTGCCTGGGGGAGAGGGGGTCAAGAGACCCAGTACTTC.

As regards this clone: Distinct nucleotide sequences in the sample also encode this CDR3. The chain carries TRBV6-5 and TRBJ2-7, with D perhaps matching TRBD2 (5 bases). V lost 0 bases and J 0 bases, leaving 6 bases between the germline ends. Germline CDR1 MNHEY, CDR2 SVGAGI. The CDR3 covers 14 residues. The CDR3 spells CASSYSRDSYEQYF. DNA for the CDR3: TGTGCCAGCAGTTACTCTCGGGACTCCTACGAGCAGTACTTC.

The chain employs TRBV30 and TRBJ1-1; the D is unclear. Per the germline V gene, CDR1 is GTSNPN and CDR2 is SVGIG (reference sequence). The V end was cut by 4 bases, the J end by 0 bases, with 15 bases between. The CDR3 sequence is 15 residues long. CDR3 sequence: CAWTGRVRMNTEAFF. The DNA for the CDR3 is TGTGCCTGGACAGGACGAGTAAGGATGAACACTGAAGCTTTCTTT. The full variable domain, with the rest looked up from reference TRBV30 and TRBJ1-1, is SQTIHQWPATLVQPVGSPLSLECTVEGTSNPNLYWYRQAAGRGLQLLFYSVGIGQISSEVPQNLSASRPQDRQFILSSKKLLLSDSGFYLCAWTGRVRMNTEAFFGQGTRLTVV.

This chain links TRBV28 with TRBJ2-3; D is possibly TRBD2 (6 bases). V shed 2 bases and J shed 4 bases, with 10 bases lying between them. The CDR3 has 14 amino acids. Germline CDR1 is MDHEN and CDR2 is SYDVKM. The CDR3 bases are TGTGCCAGCAGTTTAGGAGGGAGACCAGATACGCAGTATTTT. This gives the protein CASSLGGRPDTQYF. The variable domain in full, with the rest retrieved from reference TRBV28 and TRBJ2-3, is DVKVTQSSRYLVKRTGEKVFLECVQDMDHENMFWYRQDPGLGLRLIYFSYDVKMKEKGDIPEGYSVSREKKERFSLILESASTNQTSMYLCASSLGGRPDTQYFGPGTRLTVL.

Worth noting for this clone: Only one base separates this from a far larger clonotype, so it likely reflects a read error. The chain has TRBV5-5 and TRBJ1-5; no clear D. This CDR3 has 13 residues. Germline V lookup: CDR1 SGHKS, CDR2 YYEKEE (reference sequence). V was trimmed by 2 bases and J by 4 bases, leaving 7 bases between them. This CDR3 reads CASSLGPNQPQHF. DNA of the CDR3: TGTGCCAGCAGCTTAGGTCCTAATCAGCCCCAGCATTTT.

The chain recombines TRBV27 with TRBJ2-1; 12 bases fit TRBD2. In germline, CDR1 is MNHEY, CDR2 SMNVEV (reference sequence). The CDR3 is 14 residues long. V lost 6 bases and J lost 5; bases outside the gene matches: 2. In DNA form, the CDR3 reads TGTGCCAGCAGGACTAGCGGGGGCCACAATGAGCAGTTCTTC. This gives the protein CASRTSGGHNEQFF.

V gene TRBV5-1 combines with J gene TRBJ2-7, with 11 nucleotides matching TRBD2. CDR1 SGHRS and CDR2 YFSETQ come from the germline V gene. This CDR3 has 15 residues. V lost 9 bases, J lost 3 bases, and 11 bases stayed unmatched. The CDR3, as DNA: TGCGCCACCAAATCGACTAGCGGGATCGTCTACGAGCAGTACTTC. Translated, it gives CATKSTSGIVYEQYF.

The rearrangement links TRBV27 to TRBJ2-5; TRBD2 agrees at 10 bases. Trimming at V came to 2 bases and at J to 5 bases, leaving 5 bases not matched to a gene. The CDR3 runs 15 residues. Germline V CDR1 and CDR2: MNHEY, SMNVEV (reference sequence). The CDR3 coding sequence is TGTGCCAGCAGTTTAAGAGCGGGAGGGCGGGAGACCCAGTACTTC. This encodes CASSLRAGGRETQYF.

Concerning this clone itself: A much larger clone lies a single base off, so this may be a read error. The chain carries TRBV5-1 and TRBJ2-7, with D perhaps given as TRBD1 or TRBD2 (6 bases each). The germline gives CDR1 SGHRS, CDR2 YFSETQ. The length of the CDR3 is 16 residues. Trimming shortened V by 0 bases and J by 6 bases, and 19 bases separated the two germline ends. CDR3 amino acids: CASSLGASGARSEQYF. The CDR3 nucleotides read TGCGCCAGCAGCTTGGGGGCCTCGGGGGCGCGGAGCGAGCAGTACTTC. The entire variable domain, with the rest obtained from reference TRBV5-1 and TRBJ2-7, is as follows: KAGVTQTPRYLIKTRGQQVTLSCSPISGHRSVSWYQQTPGQGLQFLFEYFSETQRNKGNFPGRFSGRQFSNSRSEMNVSTLELGDSALYLCASSLGASGARSEQYFGPGTRLTVT.

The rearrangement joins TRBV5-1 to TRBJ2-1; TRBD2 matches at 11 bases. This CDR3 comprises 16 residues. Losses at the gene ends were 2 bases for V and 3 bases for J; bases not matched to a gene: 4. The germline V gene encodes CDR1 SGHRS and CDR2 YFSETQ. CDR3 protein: CASSLQTSGDYNEQFF. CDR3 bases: TGCGCCAGCAGCTTACAGACTAGCGGGGACTACAATGAGCAGTTCTTC. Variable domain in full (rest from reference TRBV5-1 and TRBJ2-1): KAGVTQTPRYLIKTRGQQVTLSCSPISGHRSVSWYQQTPGQGLQFLFEYFSETQRNKGNFPGRFSGRQFSNSRSEMNVSTLELGDSALYLCASSLQTSGDYNEQFFGPGTRLTVL.

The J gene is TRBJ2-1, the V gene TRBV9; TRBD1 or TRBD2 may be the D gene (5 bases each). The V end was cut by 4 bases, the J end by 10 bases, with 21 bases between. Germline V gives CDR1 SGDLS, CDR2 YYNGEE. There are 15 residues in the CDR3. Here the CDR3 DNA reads TGTGCCAGCAGCTATATCCCGGGTGGGGGACGAGAGCAGTTCTTC. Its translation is CASSYIPGGGREQFF.

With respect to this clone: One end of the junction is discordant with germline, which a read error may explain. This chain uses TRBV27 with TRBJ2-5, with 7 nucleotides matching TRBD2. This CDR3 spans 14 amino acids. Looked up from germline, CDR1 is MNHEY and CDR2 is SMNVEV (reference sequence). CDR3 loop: CTSSLRAGEETQYF. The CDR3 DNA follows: TGTACCAGCAGTCTCCGGGCGGGAGAGGAGACCCAGTACTTC.

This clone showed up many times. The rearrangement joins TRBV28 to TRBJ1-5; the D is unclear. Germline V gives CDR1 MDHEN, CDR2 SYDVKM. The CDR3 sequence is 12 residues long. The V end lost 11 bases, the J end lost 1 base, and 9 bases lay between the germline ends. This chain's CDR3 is CAGQDSNQPQHF. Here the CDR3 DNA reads TGTGCCGGCCAGGACAGCAATCAGCCCCAGCATTTT.

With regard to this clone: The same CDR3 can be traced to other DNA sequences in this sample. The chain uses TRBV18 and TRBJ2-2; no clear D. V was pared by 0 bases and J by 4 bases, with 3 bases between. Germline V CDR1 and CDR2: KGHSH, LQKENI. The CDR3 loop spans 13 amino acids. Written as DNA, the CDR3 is TGTGCCAGCTCACCACCGGGCACCGGGGAGCTGTTTTTT. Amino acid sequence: CASSPPGTGELFF.

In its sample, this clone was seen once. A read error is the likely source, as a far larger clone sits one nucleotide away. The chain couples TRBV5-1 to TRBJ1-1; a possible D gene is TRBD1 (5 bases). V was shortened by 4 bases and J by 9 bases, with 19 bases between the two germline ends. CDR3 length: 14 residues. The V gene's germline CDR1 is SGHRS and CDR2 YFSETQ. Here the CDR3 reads CASSLSDGGTQAFF. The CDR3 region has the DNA TGCGCCAGCAGCCTTTCGGACGGAGGGACTCAAGCTTTCTTT.

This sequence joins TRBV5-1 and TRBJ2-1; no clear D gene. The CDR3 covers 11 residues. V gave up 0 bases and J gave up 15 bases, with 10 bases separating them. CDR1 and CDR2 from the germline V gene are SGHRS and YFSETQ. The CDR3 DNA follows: TGCGCCAGCAGCTTGGAAGGACCGCGGTTCTTC. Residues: CASSLEGPRFF.

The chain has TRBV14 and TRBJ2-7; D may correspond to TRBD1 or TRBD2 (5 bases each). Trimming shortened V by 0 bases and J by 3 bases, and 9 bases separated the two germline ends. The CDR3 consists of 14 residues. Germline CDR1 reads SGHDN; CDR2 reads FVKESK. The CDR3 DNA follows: TGTGCCAGCAGCCAAGAGGTGGGGGACTACGAGCAGTACTTC. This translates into CASSQEVGDYEQYF.

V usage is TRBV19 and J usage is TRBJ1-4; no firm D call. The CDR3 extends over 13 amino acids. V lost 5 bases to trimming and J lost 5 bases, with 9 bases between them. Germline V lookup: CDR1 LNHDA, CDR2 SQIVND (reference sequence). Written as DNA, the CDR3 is TGTGCCAGTAGTGGGGAGTCGAATGAAAAACTGTTTTTT. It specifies CASSGESNEKLFF.

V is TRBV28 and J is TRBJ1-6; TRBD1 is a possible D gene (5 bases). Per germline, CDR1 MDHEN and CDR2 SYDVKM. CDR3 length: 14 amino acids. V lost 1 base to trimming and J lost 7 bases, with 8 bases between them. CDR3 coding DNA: TGTGCCAGCAGTTTATCAGGGACGAATTCACCCCTCCACTTT. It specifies CASSLSGTNSPLHF.

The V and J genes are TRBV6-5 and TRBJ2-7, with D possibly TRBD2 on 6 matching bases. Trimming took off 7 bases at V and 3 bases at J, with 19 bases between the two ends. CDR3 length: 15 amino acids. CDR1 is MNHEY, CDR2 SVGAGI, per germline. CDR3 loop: CASTPGVGALYEQYF. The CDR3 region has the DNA TGTGCCAGCACCCCGGGGGTAGGGGCTCTCTACGAGCAGTACTTC.